The T cell receptor (beta chain) described here comes from a study of blood T cell repertoires in COVID-19. Turning to the study itself: Sites across the United States, Italy and Spain contributed samples from acute and convalescent COVID-19. Sources were T cells, B-cell-depleted T cells, or PBMCs; the material itself was cDNA or gDNA.

This clone was recorded only once. Per the original methods: Reference gene primer amplification yielded estimated nucleated cell counts. TCRdb's table, derived via immunoSEQ multiplex PCR, lists solely in-frame clones and lacks some. The V and J calls and clone size come from that table; D and trimming were worked out from the DNA. The sample shows roughly 60,000 clones, more than 80% of them seen only once. The V gene's germline CDR1 is ENHRY and CDR2 SYGVKD. This CDR3 is built from 14 residues. With V trimmed by 11 bases and J by 2 bases, 9 bases remained unmatched. The receptor was isolated from a woman aged 80 or older with active COVID-19. The chain joins TRBV10-3 to TRBJ2-3; the match to TRBD2 covers 8 bases. Material: peripheral blood. Written as DNA, the CDR3 is TGTGCCTCCGGCGCGGGGGGACACACAGATACGCAGTATTTT. Amino acids: CASGAGGHTDTQYF.